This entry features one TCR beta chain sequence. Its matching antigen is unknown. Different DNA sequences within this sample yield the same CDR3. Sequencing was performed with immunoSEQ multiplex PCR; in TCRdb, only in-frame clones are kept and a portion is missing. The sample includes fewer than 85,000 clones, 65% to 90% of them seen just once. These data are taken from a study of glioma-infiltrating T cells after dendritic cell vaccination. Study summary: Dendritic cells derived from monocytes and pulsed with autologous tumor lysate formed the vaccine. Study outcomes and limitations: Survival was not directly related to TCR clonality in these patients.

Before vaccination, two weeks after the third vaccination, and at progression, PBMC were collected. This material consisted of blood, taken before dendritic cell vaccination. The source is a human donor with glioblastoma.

The CDR3 loop is CASSLEDRGREQYF. For the CDR3, the DNA is TGTGCCAGCAGCTTAGAGGACAGGGGGCGTGAGCAGTACTTC. The gene calls are TRBV7-6 and TRBJ2-7; 11 bases fit TRBD1. V lost 1 base to trimming and J lost 7 bases; unmatched junction nucleotides: 3. This CDR3 spans 14 amino acids. Germline lookup yields CDR1 SGHVS and CDR2 FNYEAQ.